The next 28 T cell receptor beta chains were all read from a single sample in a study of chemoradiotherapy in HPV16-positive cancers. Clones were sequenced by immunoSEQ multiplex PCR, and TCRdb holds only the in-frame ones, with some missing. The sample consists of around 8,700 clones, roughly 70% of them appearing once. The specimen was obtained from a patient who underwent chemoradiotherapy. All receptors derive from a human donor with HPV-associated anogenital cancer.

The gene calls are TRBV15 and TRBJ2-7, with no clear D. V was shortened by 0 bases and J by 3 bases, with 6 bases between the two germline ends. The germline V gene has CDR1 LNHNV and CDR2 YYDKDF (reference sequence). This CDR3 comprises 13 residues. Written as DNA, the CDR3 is TGTGCCACCAGCAGAGAACAGCTCTACGAGCAGTACTTC. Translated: CATSREQLYEQYF.

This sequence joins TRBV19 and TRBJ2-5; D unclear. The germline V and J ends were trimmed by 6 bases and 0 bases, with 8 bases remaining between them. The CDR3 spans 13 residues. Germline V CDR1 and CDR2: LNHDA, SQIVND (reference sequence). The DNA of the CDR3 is TGTGCCAGTAGGAAAAAGTACCAAGAGACCCAGTACTTC. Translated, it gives CASRKKYQETQYF.

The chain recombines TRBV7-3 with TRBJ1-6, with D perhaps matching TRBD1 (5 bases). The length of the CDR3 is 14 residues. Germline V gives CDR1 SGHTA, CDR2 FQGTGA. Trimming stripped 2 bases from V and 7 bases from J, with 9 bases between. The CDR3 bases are TGTGCCAGCAGCTTAGGACACGGAAATTCACCCCTCCACTTT. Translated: CASSLGHGNSPLHF. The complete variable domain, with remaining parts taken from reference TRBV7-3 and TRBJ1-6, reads GAGVSQTPSNKVTEKGKYVELRCDPISGHTALYWYRQSLGQGPEFLIYFQGTGAADDSGLPNDRFFAVRPEGSVSTLKIQRTERGDSAVYLCASSLGHGNSPLHFGNGTRLTVT.

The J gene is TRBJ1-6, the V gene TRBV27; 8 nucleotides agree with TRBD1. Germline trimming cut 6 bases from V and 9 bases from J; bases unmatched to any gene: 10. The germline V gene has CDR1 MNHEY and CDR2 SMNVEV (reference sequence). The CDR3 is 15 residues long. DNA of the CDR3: TGTGCCAGCAGCCAAGGACAGGGTTTTATTTCACCCCTCCACTTT. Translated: CASSQGQGFISPLHF.

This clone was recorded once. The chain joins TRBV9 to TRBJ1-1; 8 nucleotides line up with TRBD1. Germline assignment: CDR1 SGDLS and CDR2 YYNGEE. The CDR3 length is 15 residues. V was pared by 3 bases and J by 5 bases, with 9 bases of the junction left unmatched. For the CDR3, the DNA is TGTGCCAGCAGCGCATCAGGGGGCGCAGGAACTGAAGCTTTCTTT. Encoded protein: CASSASGGAGTEAFF.

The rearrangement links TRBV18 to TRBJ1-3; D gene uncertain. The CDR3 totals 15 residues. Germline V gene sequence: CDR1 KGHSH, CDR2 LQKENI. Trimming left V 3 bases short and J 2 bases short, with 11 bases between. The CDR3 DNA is TGTGCCAGCTCACCGCAGCCGGGAACTGGAAACACCATATATTTT. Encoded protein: CASSPQPGTGNTIYF.

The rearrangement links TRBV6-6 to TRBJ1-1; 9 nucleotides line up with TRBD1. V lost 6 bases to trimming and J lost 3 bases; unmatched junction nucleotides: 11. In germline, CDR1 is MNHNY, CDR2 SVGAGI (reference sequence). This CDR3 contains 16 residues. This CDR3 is CASSPQGALTHTEAFF. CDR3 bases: TGTGCCAGCAGCCCACAGGGGGCCTTAACCCACACTGAAGCTTTCTTT.

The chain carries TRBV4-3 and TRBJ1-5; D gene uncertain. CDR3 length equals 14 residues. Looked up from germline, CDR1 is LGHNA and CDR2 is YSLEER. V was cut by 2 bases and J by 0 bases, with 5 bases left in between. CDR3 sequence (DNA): TGCGCCAGCAGCCAAAACCCTAGCAATCAGCCCCAGCATTTT. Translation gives CASSQNPSNQPQHF.

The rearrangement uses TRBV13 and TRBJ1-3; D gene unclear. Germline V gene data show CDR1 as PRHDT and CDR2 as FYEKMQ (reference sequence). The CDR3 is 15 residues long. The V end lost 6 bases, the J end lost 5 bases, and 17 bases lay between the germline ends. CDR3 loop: CASSSRVEWRNTIYF. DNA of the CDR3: TGTGCCAGCAGTTCCCGGGTGGAATGGAGAAACACCATATATTTT.

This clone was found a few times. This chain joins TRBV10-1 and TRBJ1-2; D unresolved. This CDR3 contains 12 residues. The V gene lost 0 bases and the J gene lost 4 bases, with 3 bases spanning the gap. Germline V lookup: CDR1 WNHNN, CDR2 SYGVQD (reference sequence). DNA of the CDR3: TGCGCCAGCAGTGAGTCGATCTATGGCTACACCTTC. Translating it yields CASSESIYGYTF.

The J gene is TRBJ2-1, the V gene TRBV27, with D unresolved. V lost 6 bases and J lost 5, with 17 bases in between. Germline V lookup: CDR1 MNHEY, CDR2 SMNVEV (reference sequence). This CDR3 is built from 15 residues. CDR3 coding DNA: TGTGCCAGCAGGATGATGGGCAGGACGAACAATGAGCAGTTCTTC. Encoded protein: CASRMMGRTNNEQFF.

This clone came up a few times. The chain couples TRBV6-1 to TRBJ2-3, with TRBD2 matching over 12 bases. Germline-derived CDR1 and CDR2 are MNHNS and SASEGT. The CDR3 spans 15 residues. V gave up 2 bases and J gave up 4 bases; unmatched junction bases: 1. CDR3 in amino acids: CASSELAGGPDTQYF. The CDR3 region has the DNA TGTGCCAGCAGTGAACTAGCGGGAGGGCCAGATACGCAGTATTTT.

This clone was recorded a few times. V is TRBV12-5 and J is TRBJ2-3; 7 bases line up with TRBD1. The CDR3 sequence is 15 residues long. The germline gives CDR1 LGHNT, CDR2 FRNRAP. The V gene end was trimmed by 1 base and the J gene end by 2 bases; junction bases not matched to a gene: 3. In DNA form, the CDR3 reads TGTGCTAGTGGTTTGGGGACAGGCCACACAGATACGCAGTATTTT. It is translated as CASGLGTGHTDTQYF.

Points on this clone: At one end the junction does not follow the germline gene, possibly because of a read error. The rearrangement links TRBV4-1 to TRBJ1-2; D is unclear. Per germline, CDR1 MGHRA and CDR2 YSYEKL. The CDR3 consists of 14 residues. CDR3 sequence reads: CASSQGGAFYGYIF. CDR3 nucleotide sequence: TGCGCCAGCAGCCAGGGCGGCGCCTTCTATGGCTACATCTTC.

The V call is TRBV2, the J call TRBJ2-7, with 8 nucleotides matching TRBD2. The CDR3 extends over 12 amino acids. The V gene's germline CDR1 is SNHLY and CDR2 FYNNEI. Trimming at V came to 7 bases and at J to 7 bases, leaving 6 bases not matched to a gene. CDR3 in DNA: TGTGCCAGCACTTGGACTAGCTATGAGCAGTACTTC. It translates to CASTWTSYEQYF.

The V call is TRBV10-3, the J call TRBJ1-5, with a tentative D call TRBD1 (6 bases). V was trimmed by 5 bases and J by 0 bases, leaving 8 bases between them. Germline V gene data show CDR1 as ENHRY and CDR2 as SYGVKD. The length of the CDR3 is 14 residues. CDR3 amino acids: CAISPGVSNQPQHF. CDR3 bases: TGTGCCATCAGTCCAGGGGTTAGCAATCAGCCCCAGCATTTT.

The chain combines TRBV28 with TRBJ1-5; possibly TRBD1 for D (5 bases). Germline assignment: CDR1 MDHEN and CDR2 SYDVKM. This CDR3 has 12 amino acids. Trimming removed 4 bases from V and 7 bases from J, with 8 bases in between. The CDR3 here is CASSSRVQPQHF. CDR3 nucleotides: TGTGCCAGCAGTTCCAGGGTACAGCCCCAGCATTTT.

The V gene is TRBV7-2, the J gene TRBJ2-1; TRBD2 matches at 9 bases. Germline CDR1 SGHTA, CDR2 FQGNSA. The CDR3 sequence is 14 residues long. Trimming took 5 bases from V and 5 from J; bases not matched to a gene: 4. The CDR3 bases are TGTGCCAGCAGCCAGACTAGCGGTCACAATGAGCAGTTCTTC. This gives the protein CASSQTSGHNEQFF.

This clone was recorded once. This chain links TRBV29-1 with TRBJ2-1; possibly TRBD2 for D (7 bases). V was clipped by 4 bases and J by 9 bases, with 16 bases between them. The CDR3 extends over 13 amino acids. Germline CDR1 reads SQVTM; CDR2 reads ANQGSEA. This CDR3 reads CSVVGGRGGEQFF. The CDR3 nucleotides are TGCAGCGTTGTAGGGGGGCGCGGGGGTGAGCAGTTCTTC.

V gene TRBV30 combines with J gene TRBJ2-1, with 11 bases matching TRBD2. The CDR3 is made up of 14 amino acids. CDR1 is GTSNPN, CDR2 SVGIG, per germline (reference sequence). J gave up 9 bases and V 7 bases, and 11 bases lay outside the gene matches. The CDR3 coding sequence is TGTGCCTTTTCACTTAGCGGGAGGGAAGGTGAGCAGTTCTTC. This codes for CAFSLSGREGEQFF. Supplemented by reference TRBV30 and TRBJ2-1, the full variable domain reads SQTIHQWPATLVQPVGSPLSLECTVEGTSNPNLYWYRQAAGRGLQLLFYSVGIGQISSEVPQNLSASRPQDRQFILSSKKLLLSDSGFYLCAFSLSGREGEQFFGPGTRLTVL.

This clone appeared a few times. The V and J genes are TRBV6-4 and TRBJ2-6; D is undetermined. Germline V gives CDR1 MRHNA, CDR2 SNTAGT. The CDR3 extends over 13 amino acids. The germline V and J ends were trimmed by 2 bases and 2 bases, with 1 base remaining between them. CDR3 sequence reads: CASSDTGANVLTF. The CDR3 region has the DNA TGTGCCAGCAGTGACACTGGGGCCAACGTCCTGACTTTC.

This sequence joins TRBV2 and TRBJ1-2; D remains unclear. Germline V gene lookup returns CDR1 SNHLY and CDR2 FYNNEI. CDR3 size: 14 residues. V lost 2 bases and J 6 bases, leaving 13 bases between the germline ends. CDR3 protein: CASSESGSLDGYTF. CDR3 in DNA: TGTGCCAGCAGTGAAAGTGGTTCCCTTGATGGCTACACCTTC.

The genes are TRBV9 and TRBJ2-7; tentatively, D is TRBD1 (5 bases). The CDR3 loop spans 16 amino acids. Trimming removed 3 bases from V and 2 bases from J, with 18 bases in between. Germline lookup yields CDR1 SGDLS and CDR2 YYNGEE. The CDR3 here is CASSAGPRRDPYEQYF. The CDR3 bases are TGTGCCAGCAGCGCCGGTCCGCGCAGGGATCCCTACGAGCAGTACTTC.

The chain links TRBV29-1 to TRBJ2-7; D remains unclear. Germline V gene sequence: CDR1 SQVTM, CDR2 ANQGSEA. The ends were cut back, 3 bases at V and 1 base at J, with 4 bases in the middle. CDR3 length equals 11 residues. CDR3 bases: TGCAGCGTTGATGGATCCTACGAGCAGTACTTC. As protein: CSVDGSYEQYF.

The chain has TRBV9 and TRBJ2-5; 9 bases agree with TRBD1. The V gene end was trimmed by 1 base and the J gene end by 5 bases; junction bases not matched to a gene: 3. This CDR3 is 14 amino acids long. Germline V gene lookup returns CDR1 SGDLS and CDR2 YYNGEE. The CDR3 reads CASSVRQGEETQYF. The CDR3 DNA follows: TGTGCCAGCAGCGTAAGACAGGGGGAGGAGACCCAGTACTTC.

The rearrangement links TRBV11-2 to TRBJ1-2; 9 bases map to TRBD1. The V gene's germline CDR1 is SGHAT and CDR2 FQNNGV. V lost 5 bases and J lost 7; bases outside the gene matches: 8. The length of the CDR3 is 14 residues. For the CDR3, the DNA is TGTGCCAGCAGCACTCGGGACAGGGAAAGTGGCTACACCTTC. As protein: CASSTRDRESGYTF.

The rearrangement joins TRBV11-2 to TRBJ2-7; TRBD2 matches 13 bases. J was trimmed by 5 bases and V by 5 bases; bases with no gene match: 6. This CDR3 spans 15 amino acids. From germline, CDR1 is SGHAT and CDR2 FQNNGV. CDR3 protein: CASSRTSGSIHEQYF. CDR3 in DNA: TGTGCCAGCAGCAGGACTAGCGGGAGTATCCACGAGCAGTACTTC.

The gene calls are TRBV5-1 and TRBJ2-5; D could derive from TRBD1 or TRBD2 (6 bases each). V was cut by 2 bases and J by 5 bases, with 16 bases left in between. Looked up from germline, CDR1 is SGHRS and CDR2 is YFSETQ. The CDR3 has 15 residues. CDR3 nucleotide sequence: TGCGCCAGCAGCTTCTTGGGAAGGGGGGAGGAGACCCAGTACTTC. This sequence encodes CASSFLGRGEETQYF.